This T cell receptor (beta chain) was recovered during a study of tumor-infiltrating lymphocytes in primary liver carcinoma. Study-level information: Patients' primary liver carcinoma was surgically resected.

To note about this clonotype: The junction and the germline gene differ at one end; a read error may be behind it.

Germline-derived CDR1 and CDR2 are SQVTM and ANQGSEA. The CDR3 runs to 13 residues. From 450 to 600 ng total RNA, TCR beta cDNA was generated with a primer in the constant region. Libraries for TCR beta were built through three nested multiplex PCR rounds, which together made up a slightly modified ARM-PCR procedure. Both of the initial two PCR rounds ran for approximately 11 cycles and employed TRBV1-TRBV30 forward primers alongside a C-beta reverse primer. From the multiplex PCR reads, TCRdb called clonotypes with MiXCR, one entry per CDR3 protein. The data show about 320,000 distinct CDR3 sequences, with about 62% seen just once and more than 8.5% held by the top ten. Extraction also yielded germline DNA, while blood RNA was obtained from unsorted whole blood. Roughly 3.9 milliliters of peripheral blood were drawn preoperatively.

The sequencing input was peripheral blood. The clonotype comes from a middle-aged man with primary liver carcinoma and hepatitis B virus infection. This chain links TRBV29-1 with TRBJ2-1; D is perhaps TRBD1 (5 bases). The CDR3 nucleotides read TGCAGCATTGAAGGGCCACCCAGGGATGAACAGTCCTTC. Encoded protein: CSIEGPPRDEQSF.